A selection of T cell receptor beta chains follows, all from one sample in a study of blood T cell repertoires in COVID-19. The protocol was immunoSEQ multiplex PCR, while the TCRdb copy is restricted to in-frame clones and leaves out a portion. The repertoire consists of a few hundred thousand clones, with 70% to 90% occurring once and the leading ten covering approximately 5%. Material for sequencing was PBMCs or T cells enriched from blood (not recorded which). These receptors all stem from a young woman who had recovered from COVID-19. Each CDR3 is given with its conserved first and last residue. A D gene is named only where the DNA matches it firmly. Rows give clone size only sometimes, using once, few, many, or a class for an expanded clone.

clone size	V gene	J gene	CDR3 length	D gene	CDR3 DNA	CDR3 protein
-	TRBV2	TRBJ1-4	13	TRBD1	TGTGCCAGCAGGGAGACAGGGGTTGAAAAACTGTTTTTT	CASRETGVEKLFF
-	TRBV5-6	TRBJ1-2	14	-	TGTGCCAGCAGCTTGGATGGGAGGTTGGATGGCTACACCTTC	CASSLDGRLDGYTF
-	TRBV11-2	TRBJ2-7	16	TRBD1	TGTGCCAGCAGCCTCGGGACAGGGGGACGTTTCTACGAGCAGTACTTC	CASSLGTGGRFYEQYF
-	TRBV5-6	TRBJ2-7	14	-	TGTGCCAGCAGTCAGGACAGTCTCTCCTACGAGCAGTACTTC	CASSQDSLSYEQYF
-	TRBV12-3/TRBV12-4	TRBJ1-1	13	TRBD1	TGTGCCAGCAGATCCCAGGGGGCTGGGAGAGCTTTCTTT	CASRSQGAGRAFF
-	TRBV4-3	TRBJ1-2	15	-	TGCGCCAGCAGCCAAGATTGGGGCTACAACTATGGCTACACCTTC	CASSQDWGYNYGYTF
-	TRBV30	TRBJ1-4	14	TRBD1	TGTGCCTACGCTCAGGGGGCAACTAATGAAAAACTGTTTTTT	CAYAQGATNEKLFF
few	TRBV7-3	TRBJ1-3	11	TRBD1	TGTGCCAGCAGCCAAGGGGGCCCCATATATTTT	CASSQGGPIYF
-	TRBV7-3	TRBJ1-5	14	TRBD1	TGTGCCAGCAGCCCGACAGGGGGAGGTCAGCCCCAGCATTTT	CASSPTGGGQPQHF
-	TRBV28	TRBJ1-1	14	-	TGTGCCAGCAAGCAGTCGGGTTCGAACACTGAAGCTTTCTTT	CASKQSGSNTEAFF
-	TRBV3-1/TRBV3-2	TRBJ1-1	12	-	TGTGCCAGCCGGGGGTGGGGCACTGAAGCTTTCTTT	CASRGWGTEAFF
-	TRBV19	TRBJ2-7	14	TRBD1	TGTGCCAGTAGTACCCGGACAGGCACCTACGAGCAGTACTTC	CASSTRTGTYEQYF
-	TRBV27	TRBJ1-1	17	TRBD1	TGTGCCAGCAGTCTAAGGACAGGGGATCGTAAGGGCACTGAAGCTTTCTTT	CASSLRTGDRKGTEAFF
-	TRBV7-6	TRBJ1-1	14	TRBD1	TGTGCCAGCAGCTCCCAGGGGGGGAACACTGAAGCTTTCTTT	CASSSQGGNTEAFF
-	TRBV5-1	TRBJ1-4	14	-	TGCGCCAGCGCTGGGAAGACAGCTAATGAAAAACTGTTTTTT	CASAGKTANEKLFF
-	TRBV5-4	TRBJ2-2	15	-	TGTGCCAGCAGCACCCCCGGACTTAACACCGGGGAGCTGTTTTTT	CASSTPGLNTGELFF
-	TRBV5-1	TRBJ2-3	14	-	TGCGCCAGCAGCTTGGGTGGGAGGACAGATACGCAGTATTTT	CASSLGGRTDTQYF
-	TRBV5-1	TRBJ1-4	15	-	TGCGCCAGCAGCTTCTCAGGCAACTTTGATGAAAAACTGTTTTTT	CASSFSGNFDEKLFF
-	TRBV9	TRBJ2-1	18	TRBD2	TGTGCCAGCAGCCTTACCCAAACGCTAGCGGGGGGGCCCAATGAGCAGTTCTTC	CASSLTQTLAGGPNEQFF
-	TRBV6-5	TRBJ2-2	14	TRBD1	TGTGCCAGCAGCCCAGGACAGGGTCCCGGGGAGCTGTTTTTT	CASSPGQGPGELFF
-	TRBV30	TRBJ2-7	12	-	TGTGCCTGGAGTGAGGTGGGCGCCGAGCAGTACTTC	CAWSEVGAEQYF
-	TRBV25-1	TRBJ1-2	16	TRBD1	TGTGCCAGCAGTGATCCGGGACAGAGGTCTAACTATGGCTACACCTTC	CASSDPGQRSNYGYTF
-	TRBV10-2	TRBJ1-1	13	-	TGCGCCAGCAGTGAGTCCACGCGGGCTGAAGCTTTCTTT	CASSESTRAEAFF
few	TRBV4-2	TRBJ2-3	15	-	TGTGCCAGCAGCCAAGAAACTGGGGCGGCAGATACGCAGTATTTT	CASSQETGAADTQYF
-	TRBV7-9	TRBJ2-5	15	TRBD1	TGTGCCAGCAGCGACCGACAGGGGATTGGTGAGACCCAGTACTTC	CASSDRQGIGETQYF
-	TRBV5-1	TRBJ1-2	13	-	TGCGCCAGCACCCTAGACAGCTACTATGGCTACACCTTC	CASTLDSYYGYTF
-	TRBV4-1	TRBJ1-4	16	-	TGCGCCAGCAGCCAAGATGGCGGGGGGTTAAGCGAAAAACTGTTTTTT	CASSQDGGGLSEKLFF
-	TRBV2	TRBJ2-7	14	TRBD1	TGTGCCAGCACCCCGGGACAGGGGAACTACGAGCAGTACTTC	CASTPGQGNYEQYF
-	TRBV5-5	TRBJ2-1	15	TRBD1	TGTGCCAGCAGCCGGGACAGGGTGTCCTACAATGAGCAGTTCTTC	CASSRDRVSYNEQFF